Below are 16 T cell receptor beta chains sequenced from a single sample in a study of blood T cell repertoires in COVID-19. The assay was immunoSEQ multiplex PCR, and TCRdb's table has in-frame clones only and misses some. The sample shows roughly 120,000 clones, approximately 87% of them seen only once. Sequenced material: peripheral blood. The receptors originated from a man in his 70s who had recovered from COVID-19.

The rearrangement joins TRBV7-2 to TRBJ2-7; 7 nucleotides agree with TRBD2. V was clipped by 5 bases and J by 9 bases; unmatched bases: 13. The CDR3 length is 14 residues. Germline assignment: CDR1 SGHTA and CDR2 FQGNSA. The CDR3 nucleotides are TGTGCCAGCAGCACCGGGACTAATCTACGAGGGCAGTACTTC. It is translated as CASSTGTNLRGQYF.

This clone was observed a single time. The CDR3 nucleotides are TGCGCCAGCACCGTCGCAGGGGGCAACACCGGGGAGCTGTTTTTT. This encodes CASTVAGGNTGELFF. The gene calls are TRBV5-1 and TRBJ2-2; 8 bases align to TRBD1. The V gene's germline CDR1 is SGHRS and CDR2 YFSETQ. The CDR3 runs to 15 residues. Losses at the gene ends were 6 bases for V and 2 bases for J; bases not matched to a gene: 6.

The CDR3, as DNA: TGTGCCAGCACTAACACAGGGAACAATGAGCAGTTCTTC. It is translated as CASTNTGNNEQFF. The J gene is TRBJ2-1, the V gene TRBV6-6, with D possibly TRBD1 on 6 matching bases. CDR3 length equals 13 residues. Trimming removed 7 bases at V and 5 bases at J, with 12 bases between. Germline V gene sequence: CDR1 MNHNY, CDR2 SVGAGI (reference sequence).

The V and J genes are TRBV7-2 and TRBJ2-1, with TRBD2 matching over 9 bases. Germline values: CDR1 SGHTA, CDR2 FQGNSA. The CDR3 is 15 amino acids. The V segment lost 6 bases and the J segment 4 bases; nucleotides outside the gene matches: 7. The CDR3 DNA follows: TGTGCCAGCAGGGTAGCGGGAGTTTCGTACAATGAGCAGTTCTTC. Translation gives CASRVAGVSYNEQFF.

The V gene is TRBV6-1, the J gene TRBJ1-2, with D perhaps TRBD1 (5 bases). V lost 1 base and J lost 4, with 7 bases in between. The CDR3 runs to 13 residues. CDR1 and CDR2 (germline): MNHNS, SASEGT. CDR3 residues: CASSEDRFYGYTF. The CDR3 DNA sequence: TGTGCCAGCAGTGAAGACAGGTTCTATGGCTACACCTTC.

The rearrangement links TRBV10-3 to TRBJ2-2, with D perhaps matching TRBD2 (5 bases). This CDR3 has 13 residues. Germline V gene lookup returns CDR1 ENHRY and CDR2 SYGVKD. V was clipped by 10 bases and J by 3 bases, with 12 bases between them. The CDR3 DNA reads as TGTGCCACCGCCTTGCGGGACACCGGGGAGCTGTTTTTT. Its translation: CATALRDTGELFF.

This rearrangement joins TRBV2 to TRBJ2-7; 9 bases line up with TRBD1. The CDR3 has 14 residues. Germline assignment: CDR1 SNHLY and CDR2 FYNNEI. Germline trimming cut 10 bases from V and 3 bases from J; bases unmatched to any gene: 10. The CDR3 coding sequence is TGTGCCACCGGCGGACAGGGGAGACTCTACGAGCAGTACTTC. Its translation is CATGGQGRLYEQYF.

V is TRBV18 and J is TRBJ2-7; 11 nucleotides align to TRBD1. CDR3 length: 15 amino acids. Trimming at V came to 3 bases and at J to 2 bases, leaving 3 bases not matched to a gene. The germline CDR1 and CDR2 sequences are KGHSH and LQKENI. This chain's CDR3 is CASSPGQGETYEQYF. CDR3 DNA: TGTGCCAGCTCACCGGGACAGGGGGAAACCTACGAGCAGTACTTC.

This clone occurred a few times. The CDR3 DNA follows: TGTGCCAGCAGCCGACAGGGCGGGAACACTGAAGCTTTCTTT. It is translated as CASSRQGGNTEAFF. The J gene is TRBJ1-1, the V gene TRBV3-1 (or the pseudogene TRBV3-2); 7 bases map to TRBD1. Germline CDR1 LGHDT, CDR2 YNNKEL (reference sequence). This CDR3 comprises 14 residues. Germline trimming cut 4 bases from V and 1 base from J; bases unmatched to any gene: 3.

This chain connects TRBV7-2 to TRBJ1-2; D gene ambiguous. The CDR3 is 14 amino acids. V lost 5 bases and J 3 bases, leaving 13 bases between the germline ends. CDR1 is SGHTA and CDR2 is FQGNSA in the germline V gene. The CDR3 bases are TGTGCCAGCAGCCCGACACCTAATTACTATGGCTACACCTTC. It yields the protein CASSPTPNYYGYTF.

This chain uses TRBV11-2 with TRBJ1-1; TRBD1 is a possible D gene (5 bases). CDR1 is SGHAT and CDR2 is FQNNGV in the germline V gene. This CDR3 has 13 residues. V dropped 4 bases and J dropped 1 base, with 7 bases sitting between them. The CDR3 loop reads CASSSGQNTEAFF. The CDR3 region has the DNA TGTGCCAGCAGCTCCGGACAGAACACTGAAGCTTTCTTT.

V and J are TRBV15 and TRBJ2-1, with 9 positions matching TRBD1. The CDR3 contains 15 residues. CDR1 is LNHNV and CDR2 is YYDKDF in the germline V gene (reference sequence). The ends lost 3 bases at V and 1 base at J; junction bases unmatched: 1. CDR3 residues: CATSRDRGSYNEQFF. In nucleotides, the CDR3 is TGTGCCACCAGCAGGGACAGGGGATCCTACAATGAGCAGTTCTTC.

The CDR3 DNA reads TGTGCCAGCAGCTCTCGTCGGGGGAATGAGCAGTTCTTC. This translates into CASSSRRGNEQFF. V and J are TRBV11-3 and TRBJ2-1; D perhaps matches TRBD2 (6 bases). The CDR3 has 13 residues. Germline V gene data show CDR1 as SGHNT and CDR2 as YENEEA. Deletions cut 4 bases from V and 7 bases from J, with 11 bases between. The full variable domain, completed using reference TRBV11-3 and TRBJ2-1, is EAGVVQSPRYKIIEKKQPVAFWCNPISGHNTLYWYLQNLGQGPELLIRYENEEAVDDSQLPKDRFSAERLKGVDSTLKIQPAELGDSAVYLCASSSRRGNEQFFGPGTRLTVL.

V is TRBV28 and J is TRBJ1-2; 8 positions agree with TRBD1. The V gene end was trimmed by 5 bases and the J gene end by 6 bases; junction bases not matched to a gene: 8. Per the germline V gene, CDR1 is MDHEN and CDR2 is SYDVKM. This CDR3 comprises 14 residues. The CDR3 here is CASSPWTGFNGYTF. CDR3 sequence (DNA): TGTGCCAGCAGTCCCTGGACAGGGTTTAATGGCTACACCTTC.

The V and J genes are TRBV5-4 and TRBJ2-7; 12 positions agree with TRBD2. Germline loops: CDR1 SGHNT, CDR2 YYREEE (reference sequence). This CDR3 comprises 15 residues. V lost 3 bases, J lost 5 bases, and 6 bases stayed unmatched. The CDR3 here is CASSYGLAGLDEQYF. The CDR3 bases are TGTGCCAGCAGCTACGGACTAGCGGGATTGGACGAGCAGTACTTC.

This clone appeared a few times. V gene TRBV4-1 combines with J gene TRBJ1-3, with 9 bases lining up with TRBD1. This CDR3 contains 19 residues. With 3 bases clipped from V and 0 bases from J, the junction kept 12 bases outside the gene matches. Germline CDR1 is MGHRA and CDR2 is YSYEKL. CDR3 bases: TGCGCCAGCAGCCACTTCTTAGCGGGACAGGGTAGCTCTGGAAACACCATATATTTT. Residues: CASSHFLAGQGSSGNTIYF.